This paragraph covers one TCR beta chain sequence. This record comes from a study of blood T cell repertoires in COVID-19. At the level of the study: From T cells, B-cell-depleted T cells, or PBMCs came the material, which was cDNA or gDNA.

Clones were sequenced by immunoSEQ multiplex PCR, and TCRdb holds only the in-frame ones, with some missing. The data hold about 210,000 clones, with approximately 90% observed a single time. Input material: peripheral blood. The receptor comes from a man between 35 and 55 years old with acute or convalescent COVID-19.

The CDR3 DNA sequence: TGTGCCAGCAGTTACTCGGCCAACCACGAGCAGTACTTC. It specifies CASSYSANHEQYF. The genes are TRBV6-6 and TRBJ2-7; D remains ambiguous. CDR1 and CDR2 (germline): MNHNY, SVGAGI (reference sequence). The length of the CDR3 is 13 residues. The germline V and J ends were trimmed by 0 bases and 5 bases, with 8 bases remaining between them.